This TCR beta chain appears in the sequencing data of a study of control samples from healthy donors and cancer patients. This CDR3 is 15 amino acids long. The germline gives CDR1 MNHNY, CDR2 SVGAGI (reference sequence). V was clipped by 1 base and J by 8 bases, with 15 bases between them. In this sample, this clone turned up once. The table came from immunoSEQ multiplex PCR; TCRdb's copy has only in-frame clones and leaves some out. The sample lists some 200,000 clones; around 94% were seen once. The clonotype was recovered from a man over 45 in good health. The chain has TRBV6-6 and TRBJ2-1; TRBD2 might be the D (6 bases). Input material: blood. CDR3 sequence (DNA): TGTGCCAGCAGTTACTTGCTTACTAGCATTTATGAGCAGTTCTTC. It codes for CASSYLLTSIYEQFF.